This T cell receptor (beta chain) is drawn from a study of regulatory T cells in long-lasting Graves disease. The sample's time point: persistent/refractory GD, antithyroid drugs over 5 years with positive TRAb. PBMCs were the source of the RNA used for TCR sequencing. Graves' disease was diagnosed by American Thyroid Association guidelines. This clonotype was recorded a few times. HTBI primers from iRepertoire and Arm-PCR of CDR3 regions yielded the TCR beta libraries. TCRdb recomputed calls from the multiplex PCR reads with MiXCR, one row per CDR3 protein. The repertoire holds 310,000 or so distinct CDR3 sequences, with 15% to 20% as singletons. CDR1 is SGHRS, CDR2 YFSETQ, per germline. V lost 0 bases and J 3 bases, leaving 6 bases between the germline ends. CDR3 length: 13 residues.

The source is a female donor with Graves disease. Here the sequenced sample was peripheral blood mononuclear cells (PBMCs), taken when the disease was refractory, from a patient treated with antithyroid drugs. The chain joins TRBV5-1 to TRBJ1-1, with D unresolved. The CDR3 coding sequence is TGCGCCAGCAGCTTGGCAGCGTACACTGAAGCTTTCTTT. As protein: CASSLAAYTEAFF.